The TCR beta chain described here comes from a study of OX40 agonist ivuxolimab in advanced cancers. Study overall: Mean age about 60 years, range roughly 23 to 79; about 81% male. Having had anti-PD-1, anti-PD-L1 or anti-CTLA-4 therapy before was allowed, and under 50% had some.

Sequencing used immunoSEQ multiplex PCR; TCRdb keeps in-frame clones, though not all of them. The table shows 15,000 to 25,000 clones, with approximately 80% occurring only once. V was pared by 5 bases and J by 3 bases, with 7 bases between. The germline V gene encodes CDR1 MNHEY and CDR2 SVGAGI. CDR3 size: 12 residues. Regarding this clone: Antigen: not known.

Findings and caveats of the study: Clonal expansion in partial responders at 0.1-3.0 mg/kg ranked among the lowest. Fewer expanded clones were found on average in CD4+ than in CD8+ T cells.

The source is an adult with an advanced solid tumor such as melanoma, head and neck, liver or kidney cancer. This rearrangement joins TRBV6-5 to TRBJ1-2; D may be TRBD1 (5 bases). Sequencing used CD4+ or CD8+ T cells sorted from blood, obtained in a trial of the OX40 agonist ivuxolimab. The CDR3 DNA reads TGTGCCAGCAGTCAGGGCTACTATGGCTACACCTTC. Residues: CASSQGYYGYTF.